These 24 T cell receptor beta chains share one sample of origin, sequenced in a study of control samples from healthy donors and cancer patients. TCRdb's table, derived via immunoSEQ multiplex PCR, lists solely in-frame clones and lacks some. Of about 30,000 clones in the sample, around 80% were seen once. Sequencing was performed on PBMCs. All receptors derive from a man between 60 and 70 years old with head and neck cancer.

This clone is a singleton in its sample. The V gene is TRBV9, the J gene TRBJ2-7, with D perhaps given as TRBD1 or TRBD2 (7 bases each). Germline CDR1 SGDLS, CDR2 YYNGEE. The length of the CDR3 is 16 residues. The V and J ends lost 4 bases and 7 bases respectively, with 24 bases between them. CDR3 sequence: CASSPSTGRVYGEQYF. CDR3 nucleotides: TGTGCCAGCAGCCCCTCGACAGGGAGGGTCTATGGGGAGCAGTACTTC.

The rearrangement links TRBV7-8 to TRBJ1-2; perhaps TRBD1 as D (5 bases). Germline values: CDR1 SGHVS, CDR2 FQNEAQ. V shed 1 base and J shed 8 bases, with 20 bases lying between them. The CDR3 has 16 residues. CDR3 region: CASSLVVREGGDGYTF. CDR3 nucleotides: TGTGCCAGCAGCTTAGTCGTCAGGGAAGGAGGTGACGGCTACACCTTC.

J is TRBJ1-2 and V is TRBV27; TRBD1 matches at 9 bases. CDR1 and CDR2 from the germline V gene are MNHEY and SMNVEV (reference sequence). The CDR3 is made up of 15 amino acids. V trimming: 4 bases; J trimming: 8 bases; junction bases outside the gene matches: 11. CDR3 residues: CASSSRTGAVGGYTF. The CDR3 nucleotides are TGTGCCAGCAGTTCTCGGACAGGGGCCGTGGGGGGCTACACCTTC.

Comment on this clone: One end of the junction does not line up with germline, which may come from a read error. CDR3: CASSHDKEQFF. In DNA, the CDR3 is TGTGCCAGCAGCCACGACAAAGAGCAGTTCTTC. This sequence joins TRBV12-3 or TRBV12-4 and TRBJ2-1; no definite D call. There are 11 residues in the CDR3.

This chain uses TRBV19 with TRBJ1-5; 9 bases agree with TRBD1. The length of the CDR3 is 16 residues. Germline trimming cut 6 bases from V and 2 bases from J; bases unmatched to any gene: 8. The V gene's germline CDR1 is LNHDA and CDR2 SQIVND (reference sequence). The CDR3 coding sequence is TGTGCCAGTAGCGCAACAGGGGGCCTTCGCAATCAGCCCCAGCATTTT. Its protein product is CASSATGGLRNQPQHF.

V usage is TRBV7-8 and J usage is TRBJ1-6; D unresolved. The V end was cut by 5 bases, the J end by 4 bases, with 9 bases between. The germline gives CDR1 SGHVS, CDR2 FQNEAQ. The CDR3 length is 14 residues. CDR3 protein: CASSEQAYNSPLHF. The CDR3 DNA reads TGTGCCAGCAGCGAGCAGGCTTATAATTCACCCCTCCACTTT.

The V call is TRBV7-2, the J call TRBJ2-5, with D unclear. V lost 2 bases and J lost 4, with 8 bases in between. This CDR3 is built from 13 residues. Germline CDR1 is SGHTA and CDR2 is FQGNSA. In DNA form, the CDR3 reads TGTGCCAGCAGCTTACCTACCGGAGAGACCCAGTACTTC. This gives the protein CASSLPTGETQYF. The whole variable domain, remainder taken from reference TRBV7-2 and TRBJ2-5, is GAGVSQSPSNKVTEKGKDVELRCDPISGHTALYWYRQSLGQGLEFLIYFQGNSAPDKSGLPSDRFSAERTGGSVSTLTIQRTQQEDSAVYLCASSLPTGETQYFGPGTRLLVL.

This chain joins TRBV28 and TRBJ2-7, with D possibly TRBD1 on 7 matching bases. This CDR3 has 14 amino acids. Trimming shortened V by 4 bases and J by 6 bases, and 16 bases separated the two germline ends. Germline V gives CDR1 MDHEN, CDR2 SYDVKM. As DNA, the CDR3 is TGTGCCAGCAGTTCCTTCAGGGGGGAGCGCGAGCAGTACTTC. As protein: CASSSFRGEREQYF.

The rearrangement joins TRBV5-1 to TRBJ2-6; D remains ambiguous. The V end was cut by 0 bases, the J end by 1 base, with 8 bases between. This CDR3 is built from 16 residues. Germline CDR1 and CDR2: SGHRS and YFSETQ. CDR3 sequence reads: CASSLAMRSGANVLTF. The CDR3 bases are TGCGCCAGCAGCTTGGCCATGAGATCTGGGGCCAACGTCCTGACTTTC.

This clone was detected once. This sequence joins TRBV6-4 and TRBJ1-1; no definite D call. The V gene lost 2 bases and the J gene lost 6 bases, with 10 bases spanning the gap. Germline CDR1 reads MRHNA; CDR2 reads SNTAGT. CDR3 length equals 13 residues. The CDR3 bases are TGTGCCAGCAGTGACGGAAATCCTGCTGAAGCTTTCTTT. It encodes CASSDGNPAEAFF.

The sample holds one count of this clone. The chain links TRBV9 to TRBJ2-7; either TRBD1 or TRBD2 may supply D (5 bases each). This CDR3 spans 14 amino acids. Trimming shortened V by 3 bases and J by 3 bases, and 13 bases separated the two germline ends. Germline assignment: CDR1 SGDLS and CDR2 YYNGEE. DNA for the CDR3: TGTGCCAGCAGCGAAGAGGGACGCAGCTACGAGCAGTACTTC. Its protein product is CASSEEGRSYEQYF.

In its sample, this clone was seen once. This chain connects TRBV19 to TRBJ2-3; 13 nucleotides line up with TRBD2. The V segment lost 5 bases and the J segment 0 bases; nucleotides outside the gene matches: 8. Germline values: CDR1 LNHDA, CDR2 SQIVND (reference sequence). The CDR3 contains 18 residues. CDR3: CASSLRTSGRPSTDTQYF. CDR3 coding DNA: TGTGCCAGTAGTCTACGGACTAGCGGGAGACCTAGCACAGATACGCAGTATTTT. The whole variable domain, remainder taken from reference TRBV19 and TRBJ2-3, is DGGITQSPKYLFRKEGQNVTLSCEQNLNHDAMYWYRQDPGQGLRLIYYSQIVNDFQKGDIAEGYSVSREKKESFPLTVTSAQKNPTAFYLCASSLRTSGRPSTDTQYFGPGTRLTVL.

Remarks on this clone: At one of its ends the junction is not consistent with the germline gene, which may arise from a read error. V and J are TRBV3-1 (or the pseudogene TRBV3-2) and TRBJ2-6, with no clear D. Germline V gene lookup returns CDR1 LGHDT and CDR2 YNNKEL (reference sequence). This CDR3 spans 15 amino acids. The CDR3 loop reads CAGSPLGSGANVLTF. CDR3 nucleotide sequence: TGTGCCGGCAGCCCCCTTGGCTCTGGGGCCAACGTCCTGACTTTC.

The chain joins TRBV20-1 to TRBJ2-7; D unclear. Between the trimmed V and J ends, which lost 8 bases and 6 bases, there was a span of 14 bases. The CDR3 loop spans 11 amino acids. Germline lookup yields CDR1 DFQATT and CDR2 SNEGSKA (reference sequence). The CDR3 DNA is TGCAGTCCGAGGCTGTTCCCCGAGCAGTACTTC. Translation: CSPRLFPEQYF.

The rearrangement uses TRBV4-3 and TRBJ2-7; D unresolved. This CDR3 spans 14 amino acids. V was shortened by 0 bases and J by 1 base, with 7 bases between the two germline ends. The germline CDR1 and CDR2 sequences are LGHNA and YSLEER. The CDR3 protein is CASSQDGASYEQYF. The CDR3 nucleotides are TGCGCCAGCAGCCAAGATGGAGCATCCTACGAGCAGTACTTC.

V usage is TRBV5-4 and J usage is TRBJ2-3; no clear D gene. The V and J ends lost 0 bases and 6 bases respectively, with 8 bases between them. The CDR3 contains 13 residues. Germline V gene data show CDR1 as SGHNT and CDR2 as YYREEE (reference sequence). CDR3 in DNA: TGTGCCAGCAGCTTGGCCTCGGCGGATACGCAGTATTTT. Translation gives CASSLASADTQYF.

The chain has TRBV6-5 and TRBJ2-2; 11 nucleotides agree with TRBD1. Germline lookup yields CDR1 MNHEY and CDR2 SVGAGI. The CDR3 is made up of 13 amino acids. After removal of 11 bases from V and 5 bases from J, the junction contained 4 bases not matched to a gene. Here the CDR3 reads CACGQGATGELFF. The CDR3 coding sequence is TGTGCCTGCGGACAGGGGGCTACCGGGGAGCTGTTTTTT.

V gene TRBV11-3 combines with J gene TRBJ2-2, with 11 bases matching TRBD2. This CDR3 comprises 16 residues. Per the germline V gene, CDR1 is SGHNT and CDR2 is YENEEA. V gave up 5 bases and J gave up 5 bases; unmatched junction bases: 7. The CDR3 loop is CASSLLSGRGTGELFF. Written as DNA, the CDR3 is TGTGCCAGCAGCCTCCTTAGCGGGAGGGGAACCGGGGAGCTGTTTTTT.

The J gene is TRBJ1-1, the V gene TRBV25-1; D is possibly TRBD1 (5 bases). CDR1 is MGHDK, CDR2 SYGVNS, per germline. This CDR3 comprises 13 residues. V was pared by 3 bases and J by 1 base, with 6 bases between. The CDR3 nucleotides are TGTGCCAGCAGTGACGGGGGGAACACTGAAGCTTTCTTT. This codes for CASSDGGNTEAFF.

Comment on this clone: One junction end disagrees with the germline gene, perhaps due to a read error. The rearrangement joins TRBV2 to TRBJ2-7; 7 positions agree with TRBD2. CDR1 is SNHLY and CDR2 is FYNNEI in the germline V gene. The CDR3 is 15 residues long. The CDR3 is CASREGWDYRYEQYF. Here the CDR3 DNA reads TGTGCCAGCAGGGAAGGGTGGGACTACCGCTACGAGCAGTACTTC.

The V call is TRBV11-3, the J call TRBJ1-1, with 7 positions matching TRBD1. This CDR3 has 15 amino acids. In germline, CDR1 is SGHNT, CDR2 YENEEA. After removal of 2 bases from V and 2 bases from J, the junction contained 5 bases not matched to a gene. CDR3 residues: CASSLTGDLNTEAFF. In DNA, the CDR3 is TGTGCCAGCAGCTTAACAGGGGACCTTAACACTGAAGCTTTCTTT.

A few counts support this clone. J is TRBJ2-2 and V is TRBV18, with TRBD1 identical over 8 bases. The CDR3 sequence is 17 residues long. Germline assignment: CDR1 KGHSH and CDR2 LQKENI. J gave up 6 bases and V 1 base, and 10 bases lay outside the gene matches. The CDR3 region is CASSPLPPQGAAGELFF. The DNA for the CDR3 is TGTGCCAGCTCACCACTACCACCCCAGGGGGCCGCCGGGGAGCTGTTTTTT.

The chain couples TRBV28 to TRBJ1-2; no clear D gene. V was clipped by 3 bases and J by 2 bases, with 7 bases between them. The CDR3 loop spans 13 amino acids. The germline V gene has CDR1 MDHEN and CDR2 SYDVKM. CDR3 coding DNA: TGTGCCAGCAGTTTTCGGCAGAACTATGGCTACACCTTC. Protein sequence: CASSFRQNYGYTF.

The V and J genes are TRBV28 and TRBJ2-5, with unresolved D. The DNA end is a closer match to TRBJ2-7, so the J assignment may be wrong. The CDR3 is 11 residues long. Germline CDR1 is MDHEN and CDR2 is SYDVKM. In DNA form, the CDR3 reads TGTGCCAGCACGCAGGCCTACGAGCAGTACTTC. It translates to CASTQAYEQYF.